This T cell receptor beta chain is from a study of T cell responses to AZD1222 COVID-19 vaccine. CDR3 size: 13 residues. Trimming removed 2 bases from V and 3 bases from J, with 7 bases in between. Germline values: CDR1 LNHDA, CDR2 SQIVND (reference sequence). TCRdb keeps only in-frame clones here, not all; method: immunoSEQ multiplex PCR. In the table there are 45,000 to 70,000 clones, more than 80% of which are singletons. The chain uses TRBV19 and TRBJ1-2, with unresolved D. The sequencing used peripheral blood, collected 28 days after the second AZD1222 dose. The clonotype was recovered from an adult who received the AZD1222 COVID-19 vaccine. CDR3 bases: TGTGCCAGTAGTATACAAATTGACTATGGCTACACCTTC. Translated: CASSIQIDYGYTF.